Detailed here is one T cell receptor beta chain. Per the authors' pipeline: Reference gene primer amplification yielded estimated nucleated cell counts. The assay was immunoSEQ multiplex PCR, and TCRdb's table has in-frame clones only and misses some. V and J calls and clone size are given by that table; D and trimming were obtained from the DNA. Of approximately 150,000 clones in the sample, approximately 80% were seen once. This sample is part of a study of blood T cell repertoires in COVID-19. Study-wide context: Samples of COVID-19 (acute and convalescent) were obtained from the United States, Italy and Spain. Sources were T cells, B-cell-depleted T cells, or PBMCs; the material itself was cDNA or gDNA.

The material sequenced was peripheral blood. The clonotype was recovered from a human donor in a cohort sampled during active COVID-19.

The CDR3: CASSHPLIGGGNGYTF. The CDR3 DNA reads TGCGCCAGCAGTCACCCGCTGATAGGAGGGGGCAATGGCTACACCTTC. The chain is built from TRBV23-1 and TRBJ1-2, with 7 bases that match TRBD1. TRBV23-1 is an open reading frame whose function is uncertain. The CDR3 runs to 16 residues. V shed 3 bases and J 6 bases; nucleotides not matched to a gene: 13.